Listed below are T cell receptor beta chains from one sample, sequenced in a study of monozygotic twins with inflammatory bowel disease. TCRdb re-analyzed the 5' RACE reads; it lists each CDR3 protein once, without DNA. Its table lists 440,000 or so distinct CDR3 sequences. Sequenced input: blood. These receptors originate from a human donor with ulcerative colitis or Crohn's disease, or a healthy co-twin of an affected twin (not recorded which). The CDR3 runs from the conserved cysteine through the conserved F or W.

CASSIGRGGYYNEQFF	TRBV19	TRBJ2-1
CSAREGAGTDTQYF	TRBV20-1	TRBJ2-3
CSVVHGTYEQYF	TRBV29-1	TRBJ2-7
CASSLKGLAGGGDIQYF	TRBV7-3	TRBJ2-4
CASSLGFPGQYSYEQYF	TRBV7-2	TRBJ2-7
CASSLGSVGAWNSPLHF	TRBV7-2	TRBJ1-6
CASSQRTQMNTEAFF	TRBV14	TRBJ1-1
CASSPLPGDLTHGYTF	TRBV27	TRBJ1-2
CASSLITGSGTQYF	TRBV12-3/TRBV12-4	TRBJ2-5
CASSSFPGQGRNTIYF	TRBV7-9	TRBJ1-3
CASSPLTGTEAFF	TRBV7-9	TRBJ1-1
CASSLAGSSTGELFF	TRBV5-4	TRBJ2-2
CASSSTGNTGELFF	TRBV6-5	TRBJ2-2
CSANREKYGYTF	TRBV20-1	TRBJ1-2
CATSGGTGEQYF	TRBV24-1	TRBJ2-7
CSARTSGSYNEQFF	TRBV20-1	TRBJ2-1
CSARGGYYEQYF	TRBV20-1	TRBJ2-7
CASSPDRNYGYTF	TRBV18	TRBJ1-2
CASSPAGTHLGELFF	TRBV7-2	TRBJ2-2
CASSLSSGTGPYEQYF	TRBV27	TRBJ2-7
CASSTTGGRGYTF	TRBV5-1	TRBJ1-2
CASSRTGIETQYF	TRBV6-2/TRBV6-3	TRBJ2-5
CASSLEQGGGETQYF	TRBV13	TRBJ2-5
CASRVTGGAGANVLTF	TRBV7-2	TRBJ2-6
CASSQASEETQYF	TRBV7-7	TRBJ2-5
CASSWPSGVSGNTIYF	TRBV7-9	TRBJ1-3
CSAEGVITYNEQFF	TRBV20-1	TRBJ2-1
CASASEAYEQYF	TRBV5-1	TRBJ2-7